This record concerns one T cell receptor beta chain sequence. These data come from a study of technical replicates of blood from a few donors. Assay used: immunoSEQ multiplex PCR; TCRdb lists only in-frame clones, some missing. The data hold 70,000 to 85,000 clones, with 95% to 96% observed a single time. Germline CDR1 is LNHDA and CDR2 is SQIVND (reference sequence). CDR3 size: 16 residues. Trimming took 10 bases from V and 4 from J; bases not matched to a gene: 15. The sequence came from a human donor in good health. This chain links TRBV19 with TRBJ1-4, with 7 positions matching TRBD1. The source material was T cells isolated from PBMCs. The CDR3 nucleotides read TGTGCCACCTGCCTGTTTCCGGGACAGTTTAATGAAAAACTGTTTTTT. Its translation: CATCLFPGQFNEKLFF.